This TCR beta chain comes out of a study of vaccination and CD4 T cells after COVID-19. About the study: Two Hispanic individuals were among six male and four female convalescent patients.

Treatment defined: approximately 9-day PBMC culture with coronavirus spike peptide pools or control peptides (ViraFEST assay). Before Alpha, Beta and Delta appeared in the US, convalescents tested positive (March–late 2020). As concerns this clonotype: The antigen is unknown.

This CDR3 is built from 13 residues. V shed 0 bases and J shed 6 bases, with 9 bases lying between them. Germline V gene sequence: CDR1 WNHNN, CDR2 SYGVQD (reference sequence). An Oncomine TCR Beta short-read assay was used to sequence the DNA from cultured CD4+ T cells. Genomic DNA from cultured CD4+ T cells was extracted. TCRdb reprocessed the PCR reads with MiXCR, giving one entry per CDR3 protein. Among about 18,000 distinct CDR3 sequences listed, about half were seen once. The sequence derives from a human donor who had recovered from COVID-19. This material consisted of CD4+ T cells from blood, cultured in vitro, taken before SARS-CoV-2 vaccination. The chain employs TRBV10-1 and TRBJ2-7; D remains unclear. In DNA form, the CDR3 reads TGCGCCAGCAGTGAGTCGGGCAAGGGCGAGCAGTACTTC. Its protein product is CASSESGKGEQYF.